The source of this T cell receptor (beta chain) is a study of CD8+ T cells in alopecia areata. cDNA reverse transcribed from extracted RNA served as the sequencing template. Only in-frame clones appear in the TCRdb table, and some are missing; sequencing was by immunoSEQ multiplex PCR. Of 150,000 to 200,000 clones detected, roughly 58% appear once; the ten largest clones hold roughly 16%. Indicated treatment: oral pan-JAK inhibitor, 5-10 mg twice daily. Specimens obtained from alopecia areata patients comprised lesional scalp punch biopsies and peripheral blood. This clone was seen more than once but under ten times. Sequencing used CD4+ T cells sorted from blood, obtained at approximately week 60, from a patient treated with tofacitinib. This TCR came from a human donor with alopecia areata.

CDR3 loop: CAIPGFRSGSYEQYF. The DNA for the CDR3 is TGTGCAATCCCGGGGTTCAGGAGTGGCTCCTACGAGCAGTACTTC. The V call is TRBV12-2, the J call TRBJ2-7; the table's D call of TRBD2 was not tested on the DNA. TRBV12-2 is tagged as a pseudogene. The CDR3 covers 15 residues.